Following are 21 T cell receptor beta chains from one sample sequenced in a study of blood T cell repertoires in COVID-19. Profiling relied on immunoSEQ multiplex PCR, and the TCRdb table lists in-frame clones only, not all of them. The sample has over 130,000 clones; roughly 80% are singletons. Specimen: PBMCs or T cells enriched from blood (not recorded which). The origin of the receptors is a woman between 18 and 29 years old who had been exposed to COVID-19.

Here the CDR3 reads CASSLTGGSPLHF. The DNA for the CDR3 is TGTGCCAGCAGCTTGACAGGGGGTTCACCCCTCCACTTT. This sequence joins TRBV7-3 and TRBJ1-6; 9 nucleotides match TRBD1. The CDR3 length is 13 residues. CDR1 is SGHTA, CDR2 FQGTGA, per germline. J gave up 9 bases and V 3 bases, and 0 bases lay outside the gene matches.

A word on this clone: The identical CDR3 is also encoded by other nucleotide sequences in the sample. V gene TRBV12-3 or TRBV12-4 combines with J gene TRBJ1-2; D may be TRBD1 (5 bases). V lost 5 bases, J lost 5 bases, and 9 bases lay in between. CDR3 length equals 12 residues. As DNA, the CDR3 is TGTGCCAGCAGTCCTACAGGATATGGCTACACCTTC. Protein: CASSPTGYGYTF.

The chain employs TRBV12-3 or TRBV12-4 and TRBJ1-1; TRBD1 might be the D (6 bases). V was trimmed by 6 bases and J by 0 bases, leaving 8 bases between them. The CDR3 contains 13 residues. The CDR3 DNA reads TGTGCCAGCAGCGACAGGCTGAACACTGAAGCTTTCTTT. Amino acid sequence: CASSDRLNTEAFF.

In nucleotides, the CDR3 is TGTGCCAGCGCACTAGCTGGATACAATGAGCAGTTCTTC. Protein sequence: CASALAGYNEQFF. V gene TRBV5-8 combines with J gene TRBJ2-1; the D gene is possibly TRBD2 (6 bases). CDR1 is SGHTS and CDR2 is YDEGEE in the germline V gene. Trimming cost V 7 bases and J 4 bases, with 12 bases left between them. The CDR3 has 13 amino acids.

The rearrangement links TRBV2 to TRBJ2-5; TRBD2 is a possible D gene (6 bases). The CDR3 extends over 14 amino acids. V was cut by 3 bases and J by 5 bases, with 13 bases left in between. CDR1 and CDR2 from the germline V gene are SNHLY and FYNNEI. CDR3 sequence reads: CASSEGGGGETQYF. The CDR3, as DNA: TGTGCCAGCAGTGAGGGGGGAGGTGGGGAGACCCAGTACTTC.

CDR3 in amino acids: CASSLQDSGANVLTF. Written as DNA, the CDR3 is TGTGCCAGCAGTTTACAGGACTCTGGGGCCAACGTCCTGACTTTC. V and J are TRBV28 and TRBJ2-6; no clear D gene. This CDR3 region has 15 residues. Germline values: CDR1 MDHEN, CDR2 SYDVKM. Trimming left V 2 bases short and J 0 bases short, with 5 bases between.

This chain connects TRBV5-1 to TRBJ2-5; tentatively, D is TRBD2 (6 bases). The V gene's germline CDR1 is SGHRS and CDR2 YFSETQ. The CDR3 runs to 15 residues. V dropped 1 base and J dropped 1 base, with 11 bases sitting between them. In nucleotides, the CDR3 is TGCGCCAGCAGCTTGTCGGCGGGGACCCAAGAGACCCAGTACTTC. Translating it yields CASSLSAGTQETQYF.

V is TRBV6-1 and J is TRBJ1-5; no clear D gene. The V end was cut by 4 bases, the J end by 0 bases, with 22 bases between. The CDR3 sequence is 19 residues long. Germline values: CDR1 MNHNS, CDR2 SASEGT. The CDR3 nucleotides are TGTGCCAGCAGTGGAGGGCGGTCCACCCCCGTATATAGCAATCAGCCCCAGCATTTT. Residues: CASSGGRSTPVYSNQPQHF.

The rearrangement uses TRBV18 and TRBJ1-2, with 9 bases that match TRBD1. The germline CDR1 and CDR2 sequences are KGHSH and LQKENI. V lost 1 base to trimming and J lost 8 bases; unmatched junction nucleotides: 11. The CDR3 sequence is 16 residues long. CDR3 sequence reads: CASSPQQGAEVEGYTF. The CDR3 DNA is TGTGCCAGCTCACCACAACAGGGGGCAGAAGTAGAAGGCTACACCTTC.

The V gene is TRBV5-1, the J gene TRBJ2-7; TRBD1 might be the D (6 bases). Germline lookup yields CDR1 SGHRS and CDR2 YFSETQ. V gave up 1 base and J gave up 3 bases, with 8 bases separating them. The length of the CDR3 is 13 residues. CDR3 coding DNA: TGCGCCAGCAGCTTGTCAGGGGTCTACGAGCAGTACTTC. This sequence encodes CASSLSGVYEQYF.

V gene TRBV4-3 combines with J gene TRBJ1-5; possible D gene TRBD1, 5 bases. Trimming cost V 2 bases and J 5 bases, with 16 bases left between them. CDR1 and CDR2 (germline): LGHNA, YSLEER. This CDR3 region has 16 residues. In DNA, the CDR3 is TGCGCCAGCAGCCAAATTTTCCGCAGGGTAGATCAGCCCCAGCATTTT. This gives the protein CASSQIFRRVDQPQHF.

The chain combines TRBV7-2 with TRBJ2-5, with a weak D call TRBD2 (5 bases). Between the trimmed V and J ends, which lost 8 bases and 2 bases, there was a span of 12 bases. This CDR3 is 13 amino acids long. The V gene's germline CDR1 is SGHTA and CDR2 FQGNSA. The CDR3 region is CASLRTGQETQYF. The CDR3 DNA sequence: TGTGCCAGCCTCCGGACGGGACAAGAGACCCAGTACTTC.

The rearrangement joins TRBV7-8 to TRBJ2-1, with D perhaps TRBD1 (6 bases). CDR3 size: 16 residues. V dropped 0 bases and J dropped 4 bases, with 13 bases sitting between them. Germline loops: CDR1 SGHVS, CDR2 FQNEAQ. CDR3 in DNA: TGTGCCAGCAGCTTAGCGGCTAGTCAGGGGTACAATGAGCAGTTCTTC. Translating gives CASSLAASQGYNEQFF.

This clone was recorded once. The chain employs TRBV19 and TRBJ1-5; possible D gene TRBD1, 5 bases. V was trimmed by 6 bases and J by 1 base, leaving 13 bases between them. Germline V gene lookup returns CDR1 LNHDA and CDR2 SQIVND (reference sequence). CDR3 length: 15 amino acids. CDR3 loop: CASRSGISSNQPQHF. For the CDR3, the DNA is TGTGCCAGTAGATCAGGGATATCGAGCAATCAGCCCCAGCATTTT.

This sequence joins TRBV7-9 and TRBJ2-7, with a weak D call TRBD2 (6 bases). From germline, CDR1 is SEHNR and CDR2 FQNEAQ (reference sequence). V lost 4 bases, J lost 3 bases, and 13 bases lay in between. The CDR3 runs to 14 residues. The CDR3 DNA reads as TGTGCCAGCAGCTCCCGACGGGAGTACTACGAGCAGTACTTC. Translated, it gives CASSSRREYYEQYF.

This clone was seen a few times. The chain joins TRBV24-1 to TRBJ2-1; the D is unclear. This CDR3 is built from 11 residues. The V gene lost 3 bases and the J gene lost 7 bases, with 3 bases spanning the gap. CDR1 and CDR2 from the germline V gene are KGHDR and SFDVKD. In DNA form, the CDR3 reads TGTGCCACCAGTGATATAAATGAGCAGTTCTTC. Translated, it gives CATSDINEQFF.

The chain joins TRBV29-1 to TRBJ1-1; perhaps TRBD1 as D (5 bases). The CDR3 totals 11 residues. The germline gives CDR1 SQVTM, CDR2 ANQGSEA. V shed 6 bases and J shed 7 bases, with 12 bases lying between them. CDR3 sequence (DNA): TGCAGCGTGGAACGGACAATTGAAGCTTTCTTT. Translated: CSVERTIEAFF.

J is TRBJ2-1 and V is TRBV6-6; 16 bases align to TRBD2. Trimming cost V 5 bases and J 2 bases; bases outside gene matches: 6. The CDR3 sequence is 18 residues long. From germline, CDR1 is MNHNY and CDR2 SVGAGI (reference sequence). DNA for the CDR3: TGTGCCAGCAGTCCCGGGACTAGCGGGAGGGGTCCCTACAATGAGCAGTTCTTC. Its translation is CASSPGTSGRGPYNEQFF.

This sequence joins TRBV5-1 and TRBJ2-1; 14 nucleotides line up with TRBD2. Trimming at V came to 4 bases and at J to 1 base, leaving 13 bases not matched to a gene. This CDR3 contains 20 residues. The germline V gene encodes CDR1 SGHRS and CDR2 YFSETQ. CDR3 amino acids: CASSQLPGLAGVPSYNEQFF. CDR3 sequence (DNA): TGCGCCAGCAGCCAACTTCCGGGACTAGCGGGAGTCCCTTCCTACAATGAGCAGTTCTTC.

The chain recombines TRBV6-6 with TRBJ1-2; D gene unclear. This CDR3 spans 15 amino acids. The V end was cut by 4 bases, the J end by 6 bases, with 18 bases between. CDR1 MNHNY and CDR2 SVGAGI come from the germline V gene (reference sequence). CDR3 in amino acids: CASSSYRAPSDGYTF. The CDR3 DNA is TGTGCCAGCAGTTCCTACAGAGCCCCCTCGGATGGCTACACCTTC.

This clone was found a few times. The rearrangement links TRBV30 to TRBJ1-4; TRBD1 matches 11 bases. J gave up 3 bases and V 2 bases, and 5 bases lay outside the gene matches. The CDR3 loop spans 16 amino acids. Germline V gene lookup returns CDR1 GTSNPN and CDR2 SVGIG (reference sequence). The CDR3 sequence is CAWSRDRGYPNEKLFF. In DNA, the CDR3 is TGTGCCTGGAGTCGGGACAGGGGGTACCCTAATGAAAAACTGTTTTTT.